Listed below are T cell receptor beta chains from one sample, sequenced in a study of shared clonotypes between healthy human individuals. TCRdb's table, derived via immunoSEQ multiplex PCR, lists solely in-frame clones and lacks some. The sample yields about 2.3 million clones, 85% to 95% seen once. Material for sequencing was naive CD4+ T cells from PBMCs. The receptors derive from a young man in good health. Some clones in this sample may be carry-over from other donors' samples. Both conserved end residues are part of each CDR3. A D gene is named only where the DNA matches it firmly. Some rows mark clone size as missing; the rest say once, few, many or name a class of expanded clone.

d_gene | j_gene | abundance | v_gene | CDR3nt | CDR3aa
. | TRBJ2-2 | . | TRBV10-2 | TGCGCCAGCAGTGTTAAGGGGGCCGGGGAGCTGTTTTTT | CASSVKGAGELFF
TRBD2 | TRBJ2-7 | once | TRBV29-1 | TGCAGCGCTAAGCGGGAGCGCCACGAGCAGTACTTC | CSAKRERHEQYF
TRBD1 | TRBJ1-2 | . | TRBV28 | TGTGCCAGCAGGGTGACAGGGATGGAATGGGGCTACACCTTC | CASRVTGMEWGYTF
TRBD2 | TRBJ2-7 | . | TRBV5-1 | TGCGCCAGCAGCTTGTCCGCGACTAGCACATACGAGCAGTACTTC | CASSLSATSTYEQYF
TRBD1 | TRBJ2-7 | . | TRBV6-5 | TGTGCCAGCAGCTTGGGACAGGGGGCGCGCGAGCAGTACTTC | CASSLGQGAREQYF
TRBD2 | TRBJ2-1 | once | TRBV10-1 | TGCGCCAGCGGCGTAGCGGGGCACAATGAGCAGTTCTTC | CASGVAGHNEQFF
. | TRBJ2-2 | . | TRBV6-1 | TGTGCCAGCAGCAAAGGACTGATCGGGGAGCTGTTTTTT | CASSKGLIGELFF
. | TRBJ2-6 | . | TRBV5-1 | TGCGCCAGCAGCTTGGGACTCGGCTCTGGGGCCAACGTCCTGACTTTC | CASSLGLGSGANVLTF
. | TRBJ2-3 | . | TRBV27 | TGTGCCAGCAGTGTAGGACAGTGGGGCGGCACAGATACGCAGTATTTT | CASSVGQWGGTDTQYF
TRBD1 | TRBJ1-1 | once | TRBV5-1 | TGCGCCAGCAGCTTGGGCCGGGACAGGGGGGCTGAAGCTTTCTTT | CASSLGRDRGAEAFF
TRBD2 | TRBJ2-7 | . | TRBV7-9 | TGTGCCAGCAGCTGGCGGACTAGCGGAAACTCCTACGAGCAGTACTTC | CASSWRTSGNSYEQYF
. | TRBJ2-3 | . | TRBV11-3 | TGTGCCAGCAGCTCTGGGGGAGTTACAGATACGCAGTATTTT | CASSSGGVTDTQYF
. | TRBJ2-1 | . | TRBV5-1 | TGCGCCAGCAGCTTGGATGGCTACAATGAGCAGTTCTTC | CASSLDGYNEQFF
TRBD2 | TRBJ2-2 | . | TRBV11-2 | TGTGCCAGCAGCTCCCGGACTAGCGGGAGAAAGACCGGGGAGCTGTTTTTT | CASSSRTSGRKTGELFF
. | TRBJ1-4 | . | TRBV18 | TGTGCCAGCTCATTCGGACAGCCTAATGAAAAACTGTTTTTT | CASSFGQPNEKLFF
. | TRBJ2-7 | . | TRBV18 | TGTGCCAGCTCACCACGACAGCTTGTCTACGAGCAGTACTTC | CASSPRQLVYEQYF
. | TRBJ2-1 | . | TRBV11-3 | TGTGCCAGCAGCAGCAGACGCTACAATGAGCAGTTCTTC | CASSSRRYNEQFF
. | TRBJ2-7 | . | TRBV10-3 | TGTGCCATCAGCGAAAGACTAGACGGACCCGGCGAGCAGTACTTC | CAISERLDGPGEQYF
. | TRBJ1-1 | . | TRBV18 | TGTGCCAGCTCACCAGGGGGCGGGGGCACTGAAGCTTTCTTT | CASSPGGGGTEAFF
TRBD2 | TRBJ2-1 | . | TRBV5-1 | TGCGCCAGCAGATCCGGGACTAGCGGTAACAATGAGCAGTTCTTC | CASRSGTSGNNEQFF
. | TRBJ1-1 | . | TRBV19 | TGTGCCAGTAACGACAGACACTCGAGCACTGAAGCTTTCTTT | CASNDRHSSTEAFF
TRBD1 | TRBJ2-1 | once | TRBV28 | TGTGCCAGCAGACCCTCGGGACAGGGCTTTTACAATGAGCAGTTCTTC | CASRPSGQGFYNEQFF